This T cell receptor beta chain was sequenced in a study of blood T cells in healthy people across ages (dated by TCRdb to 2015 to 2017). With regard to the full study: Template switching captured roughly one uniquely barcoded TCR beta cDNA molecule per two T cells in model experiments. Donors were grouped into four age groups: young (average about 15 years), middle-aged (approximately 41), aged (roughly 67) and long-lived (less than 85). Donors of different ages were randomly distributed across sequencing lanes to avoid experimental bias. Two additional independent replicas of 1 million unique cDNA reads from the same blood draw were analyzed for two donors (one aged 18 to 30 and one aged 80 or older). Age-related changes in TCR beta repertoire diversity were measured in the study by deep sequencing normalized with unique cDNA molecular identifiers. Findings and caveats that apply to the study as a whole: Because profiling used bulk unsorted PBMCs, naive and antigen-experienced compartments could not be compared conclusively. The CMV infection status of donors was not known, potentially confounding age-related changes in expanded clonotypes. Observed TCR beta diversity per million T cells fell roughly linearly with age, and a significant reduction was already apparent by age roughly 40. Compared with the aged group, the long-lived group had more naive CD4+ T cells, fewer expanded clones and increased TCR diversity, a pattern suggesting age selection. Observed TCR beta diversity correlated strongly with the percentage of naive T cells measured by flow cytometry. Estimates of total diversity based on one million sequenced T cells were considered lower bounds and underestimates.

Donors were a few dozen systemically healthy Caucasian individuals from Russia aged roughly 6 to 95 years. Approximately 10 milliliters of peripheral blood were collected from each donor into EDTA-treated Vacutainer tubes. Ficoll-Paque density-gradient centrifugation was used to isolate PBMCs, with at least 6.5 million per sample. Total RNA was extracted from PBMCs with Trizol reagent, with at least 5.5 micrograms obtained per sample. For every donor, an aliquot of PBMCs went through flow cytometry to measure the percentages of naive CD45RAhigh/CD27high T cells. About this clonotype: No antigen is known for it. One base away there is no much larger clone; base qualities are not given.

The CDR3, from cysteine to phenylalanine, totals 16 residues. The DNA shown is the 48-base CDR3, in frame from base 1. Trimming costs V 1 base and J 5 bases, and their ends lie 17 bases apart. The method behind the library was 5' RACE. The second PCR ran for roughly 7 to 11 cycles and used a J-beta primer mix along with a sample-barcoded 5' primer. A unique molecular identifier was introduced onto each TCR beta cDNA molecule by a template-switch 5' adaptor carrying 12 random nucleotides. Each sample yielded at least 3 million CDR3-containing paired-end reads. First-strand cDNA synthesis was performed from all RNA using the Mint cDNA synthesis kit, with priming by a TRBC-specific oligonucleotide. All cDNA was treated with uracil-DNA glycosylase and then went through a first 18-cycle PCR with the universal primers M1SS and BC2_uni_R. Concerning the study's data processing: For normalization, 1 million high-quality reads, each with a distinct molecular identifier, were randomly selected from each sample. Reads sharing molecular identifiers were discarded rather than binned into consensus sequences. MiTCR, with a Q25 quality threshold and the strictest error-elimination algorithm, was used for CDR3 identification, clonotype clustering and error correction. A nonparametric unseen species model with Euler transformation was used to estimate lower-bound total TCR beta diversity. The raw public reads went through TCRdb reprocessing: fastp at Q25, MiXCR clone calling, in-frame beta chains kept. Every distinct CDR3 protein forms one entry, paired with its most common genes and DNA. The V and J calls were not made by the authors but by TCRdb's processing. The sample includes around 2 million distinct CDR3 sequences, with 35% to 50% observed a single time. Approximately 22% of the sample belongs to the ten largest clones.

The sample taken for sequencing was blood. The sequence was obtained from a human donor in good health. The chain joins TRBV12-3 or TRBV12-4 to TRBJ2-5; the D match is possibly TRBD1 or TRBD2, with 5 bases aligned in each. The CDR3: CASSLGPGQGEETQYF. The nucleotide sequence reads TGTGCCAGCAGTTTAGGGCCGGGGCAGGGAGAGGAGACCCAGTACTTC.